The 21 T cell receptor beta chains presented below share a single source sample, sequenced in a study of identical twins. One entry per CDR3 protein, called by TCRdb with MiXCR from the 5' RACE reads. Of some 1,700,000 distinct CDR3 sequences listed, under 35% are singletons. The source material was cord blood. All receptors derive from a newborn girl in good health.

Points on this clonotype: A much larger clone lies a single base off, so this may be a read error. The chain combines TRBV29-1 with TRBJ2-3, with D unclear. The CDR3 loop spans 12 amino acids. The germline V gene has CDR1 SQVTM and CDR2 ANQGSEA. The CDR3 loop is CSAEDLADTQYF. In DNA, the CDR3 is TGCAGCGCTGAAGATCTAGCAGATACGCAGTATTTT.

The chain carries TRBV19 and TRBJ1-6, with TRBD1 as a possible D gene (6 bases). V was clipped by 5 bases and J by 18 bases, with 23 bases between them. The germline V gene has CDR1 LNHDA and CDR2 SQIVND (reference sequence). This CDR3 has 14 residues. CDR3 loop: CASSPQGSNSPTHF. The CDR3 DNA follows: TGTGCCAGTAGTCCACAGGGTTCGAATTCACCCACCCACTTT.

The CDR3 coding sequence is TGTGCCAGCACCACGGGACTAGCGGGGGGAGCCAAAAACATTCAGTACTTC. Translation: CASTTGLAGGAKNIQYF. This chain links TRBV12-3 or TRBV12-4 with TRBJ2-4, with 15 nucleotides matching TRBD2. V shed 7 bases and J 0 bases; nucleotides not matched to a gene: 4. The CDR3 totals 17 residues.

The rearrangement links TRBV19 to TRBJ2-1; TRBD2 agrees at 10 bases. The CDR3 spans 12 residues. Germline lookup yields CDR1 LNHDA and CDR2 SQIVND (reference sequence). The V and J ends lost 7 bases and 8 bases, in that order; junction bases with no gene match: 2. CDR3 nucleotides: TGTGCCAGTACTAGCGGGAGCTATGAGCAGTTCTTC. Encoded protein: CASTSGSYEQFF.

The chain recombines TRBV29-1 with TRBJ1-1; 7 bases fit TRBD1. Germline loops: CDR1 SQVTM, CDR2 ANQGSEA. The CDR3 has 12 amino acids. Losses at the gene ends were 7 bases for V and 4 bases for J; bases not matched to a gene: 6. The CDR3 bases are TGCAGCGCCCGCCGGGACAGCACTGAAGCTTTCTTT. It translates to CSARRDSTEAFF.

CDR3 nucleotides: TGTGCCAGTAGTGCGACTAGCGGGTGTCAGTACTTC. Its protein is CASSATSGCQYF. The chain links TRBV19 to TRBJ2-7; 10 nucleotides match TRBD2. CDR1 and CDR2 (germline): LNHDA, SQIVND (reference sequence). CDR3 size: 12 residues. V trimming: 5 bases; J trimming: 10 bases; junction bases outside the gene matches: 5.

The CDR3 reads CATSDDRGWQPQHF. CDR3 DNA sequence: TGTGCCACCAGTGACGACAGGGGGTGGCAGCCCCAGCATTTT. The chain is built from TRBV24-1 and TRBJ1-5; the match to TRBD1 covers 9 bases. The germline gives CDR1 KGHDR, CDR2 SFDVKD. Trimming at V came to 4 bases and at J to 7 bases, leaving 4 bases not matched to a gene. The CDR3 covers 14 residues.

The gene calls are TRBV11-2 and TRBJ1-1; D might be TRBD1 (5 bases). Germline V gives CDR1 SGHAT, CDR2 FQNNGV. This CDR3 has 14 amino acids. V was cut by 3 bases and J by 1 base, with 9 bases left in between. The CDR3 sequence is CASSLTVWNTEAFF. The CDR3 DNA reads as TGTGCCAGCAGCTTGACAGTATGGAACACTGAAGCTTTCTTT.

This chain connects TRBV9 to TRBJ1-5, with 8 bases identical to TRBD1. The junction had 3 bases not matched to a gene; V was cut back by 0 bases and J by 4 bases. Germline V lookup: CDR1 SGDLS, CDR2 YYNGEE. This CDR3 is built from 15 residues. The CDR3 loop is CASSVGGTGNQPQHF. CDR3 nucleotides: TGTGCCAGCAGCGTAGGGGGGACAGGAAATCAGCCCCAGCATTTT.

The rearrangement links TRBV29-1 to TRBJ2-1; 9 bases align to TRBD2. The CDR3 contains 14 residues. Trimming cost V 7 bases and J 4 bases; bases outside gene matches: 8. Looked up from germline, CDR1 is SQVTM and CDR2 is ANQGSEA. This CDR3 reads CSDVRTSVYNEQFF. CDR3 nucleotide sequence: TGCAGCGATGTACGGACTAGCGTATACAATGAGCAGTTCTTC.

This clonotype was seen many times. The chain links TRBV28 to TRBJ2-4; the D gene could be TRBD1 or TRBD2 (5 bases each). Germline assignment: CDR1 MDHEN and CDR2 SYDVKM. The CDR3 extends over 12 amino acids. Here the CDR3 reads CASGLAKNIQYF. CDR3 in DNA: TGTGCATCGGGGCTAGCCAAAAACATTCAGTACTTC.

The chain carries TRBV5-1 and TRBJ2-3, with 7 bases lining up with TRBD2. The germline CDR1 and CDR2 sequences are SGHRS and YFSETQ. There are 15 residues in the CDR3. Trimming removed 2 bases from V and 1 base from J; junction bases left unmatched: 4. The CDR3 sequence is CASSLGTTGTDTQYF. CDR3 coding DNA: TGCGCCAGCAGCTTAGGGACTACCGGCACAGATACGCAGTATTTT.

This clonotype was seen only a few times. V usage is TRBV27 and J usage is TRBJ1-1, with 7 bases matching TRBD1. CDR1 MNHEY and CDR2 SMNVEV come from the germline V gene (reference sequence). J was trimmed by 0 bases and V by 7 bases; bases with no gene match: 11. This CDR3 is built from 16 residues. This CDR3 is CASTSTRQGMNTEAFF. The CDR3 DNA follows: TGTGCCAGCACCTCTACGCGACAGGGTATGAACACTGAAGCTTTCTTT.

About this clonotype: This sequence may be a read error, since a much larger clone differs from it by one base. The chain carries TRBV9 and TRBJ1-6; a possible D gene is TRBD1 (5 bases). Germline V gene sequence: CDR1 SGDLS, CDR2 YYNGEE. CDR3 length: 15 amino acids. In nucleotides, the CDR3 is TGTGCCTGCAGCGTAGACAGCTCCTATAATTCACCCCTCCACTTT. Residues: CACSVDSSYNSPLHF.

The chain has TRBV20-1 and TRBJ1-5; maybe TRBD1 (6 bases). The CDR3 consists of 13 residues. The germline V gene encodes CDR1 DFQATT and CDR2 SNEGSKA (reference sequence). Between the trimmed V and J ends, which lost 5 bases and 7 bases, there was a span of 15 bases. CDR3 protein: CSAFRGENQPQHF. The DNA for the CDR3 is TGCAGTGCTTTCAGGGGTGAGAACCAGCCCCAGCATTTT.

CDR3 sequence (DNA): TGTGCCAGCAGCCGGGGGCCCTACACTGAAGCTTTCTTT. As protein: CASSRGPYTEAFF. This chain uses TRBV2 with TRBJ1-1, with D possibly TRBD1 on 6 matching bases. Between the trimmed V and J ends, which lost 6 bases and 3 bases, there was a span of 11 bases. From germline, CDR1 is SNHLY and CDR2 FYNNEI. The CDR3 is made up of 13 amino acids.

The chain recombines TRBV5-1 with TRBJ1-3; tentative D call: TRBD1 (5 bases). The V gene lost 3 bases and the J gene lost 3 bases, with 13 bases spanning the gap. CDR3 length: 15 amino acids. Germline assignment: CDR1 SGHRS and CDR2 YFSETQ. The CDR3 loop reads CASSSIGANGNTIYF. CDR3 in DNA: TGCGCCAGCAGCTCGATCGGGGCAAATGGAAACACCATATATTTT. Drawing the rest from reference TRBV5-1 and TRBJ1-3, the complete variable domain is KAGVTQTPRYLIKTRGQQVTLSCSPISGHRSVSWYQQTPGQGLQFLFEYFSETQRNKGNFPGRFSGRQFSNSRSEMNVSTLELGDSALYLCASSSIGANGNTIYFGEGSWLTVV.

This clonotype was seen a handful of times. The V gene is TRBV5-4, the J gene TRBJ2-3; D assignment may be TRBD1 or TRBD2 (5 bases each). V dropped 4 bases and J dropped 2 bases, with 14 bases sitting between them. The CDR3 is 15 residues long. CDR1 and CDR2 (germline): SGHNT, YYREEE (reference sequence). CDR3 nucleotide sequence: TGTGCCAGCAGCCCGGAGGCAGGGCCCACAGATACGCAGTATTTT. Translated: CASSPEAGPTDTQYF.

The V and J genes are TRBV7-8 and TRBJ2-1; D not certain. Trimming shortened V by 3 bases and J by 4 bases, and 10 bases separated the two germline ends. The CDR3 spans 14 residues. Germline CDR1 SGHVS, CDR2 FQNEAQ. The CDR3 DNA sequence: TGTGCCAGCAGCTTCCTGACGATATACAATGAGCAGTTCTTC. Its translation: CASSFLTIYNEQFF.

The CDR3 protein is CASSLDIGELFF. In nucleotides, the CDR3 is TGTGCCAGCAGCTTAGATATCGGGGAGCTGTTTTTT. The chain uses TRBV7-2 and TRBJ2-2; D ambiguous. Deletions cut 1 base from V and 7 bases from J, with 4 bases between. This CDR3 region has 12 residues. Germline V gene data show CDR1 as SGHTA and CDR2 as FQGNSA.

The sample holds a few counts of this clonotype. DNA for the CDR3: TGTGCCATCAGTGAGTCGACAGGGGGCACTGAAGCTTTCTTT. This codes for CAISESTGGTEAFF. The chain employs TRBV10-3 and TRBJ1-1; 9 nucleotides line up with TRBD1. The length of the CDR3 is 14 residues. CDR1 is ENHRY and CDR2 is SYGVKD in the germline V gene. Unmatched junction bases numbered 0, after V lost 0 bases and J lost 4 bases.